Listed here is a single T cell receptor beta chain. Antigen unknown. This CDR3 has 17 amino acids. Unique molecular identifiers were used in preparing the TCRbeta library. TCRdb ran MiXCR on the PCR reads and lists one entry per CDR3 protein. The sample consists of 500,000 or so distinct CDR3 sequences, roughly an eighth of them appearing once. The sample is drawn from a study of T-cell reconstitution after alpha-beta-depleted transplantation in children. Study-level results: In some patients, recipient T cells and intrathymic progenitors surviving conditioning explained high day-60 diversity. When one year had passed after transplant, most T-cell counts and diversity came from newly produced T cells.

The starting material was PBMCs, mostly from graft donor cells, obtained 180 days after TCRalphabeta/CD19-depleted stem cell transplant. This TCR derives from a female patient between 2 and 15 years old who had a stem cell transplant for aplastic anemia, so the T cells may come from the graft donor. The rearrangement links TRBV21-1 to TRBJ2-7; the D segment call TRBD1 is taken from the table without a DNA check. TRBV21-1 is annotated as a pseudogene. This chain's CDR3 is CASSKAGRTGVSYEQYV. The DNA for the CDR3 is TGTGCCAGCAGCAAAGCAGGGAGGACAGGGGTCTCCTACGAGCAGTACGTC.